This T cell receptor beta chain derives from a study of T cells after yellow fever vaccination. The study, taken as a whole, reports: Although the secondary response was weaker, it peaked faster, at day 5 versus 15. Only a small proportion of the clonotypes turned up in both the CD4 and the CD8 compartments, likely arising from convergent recombination. Reappearing after the booster were most of the clones from primary vaccination (roughly 96% CD4, around 88% CD8).

The CDR3 is made up of 14 amino acids. Looked up from germline, CDR1 is MNHEY and CDR2 is SMNVEV (reference sequence). V gave up 2 bases and J gave up 5 bases, with 12 bases separating them. In its sample, this clonotype was seen many times. Its antigen remains unknown. Using its own MiXCR run on the 5' RACE reads, TCRdb lists one record per CDR3 protein. The profile shows under 600,000 distinct CDR3 sequences, around a fifth of them singletons. Sequencing was performed on PBMCs, taken roughly 20 days after the first yellow fever vaccination. This TCR was sampled from a young man who received the YFV17D yellow fever vaccine. This chain joins TRBV27 and TRBJ1-2; D possibly corresponds to TRBD1 (6 bases). Here the CDR3 reads CASSLNDGQYGYTF. The CDR3 DNA is TGTGCCAGCAGTTTAAACGACGGACAGTATGGCTACACCTTC.